This TCR beta chain comes out of a study of vaccination effects on CD4 cells after COVID-19. Profiling relied on immunoSEQ multiplex PCR, and the TCRdb table lists in-frame clones only, not all of them. Counted here are some 22,000 clones, around two thirds occurring once; the ten biggest clones make up 12%. With 2 bases removed from V and 5 bases from J, the gap between germline ends came to 7 bases. The germline V gene has CDR1 SEHNR and CDR2 FQNEAQ (reference sequence). The CDR3 totals 12 residues. This clone has just a few counts. The antigen remains unidentified. Overall study findings and caveats: Just 1 of 255 vaccine-induced clones in healthy recipients was cross-reactive.

ViraFEST assay sequencing came after antigen-specific CD4+ T cells were expanded with viral peptide pools. Between days 9 and 11 of culture, CD4+ T cells were separated out. According to the study, vaccine recipients showed no prior SARS-CoV-2 infection and negative nucleocapsid antibodies. A half-medium replacement with IL-2 medium was carried out on days 3 and 7. The chain recombines TRBV7-9 with TRBJ2-7; D is possibly TRBD2 (6 bases). The material sequenced was CD4+ T cells from PBMCs cultured with HCoV-OC43 spike peptides, taken before COVID-19 vaccination. Subset: HCoV-OC43 spike overlapping peptide pool stimulation. The TCR comes from a human donor who received a COVID-19 vaccine. The CDR3 DNA sequence: TGTGCCAGCAGCTTAACGGGAGACGAGCAGTACTTC. It specifies CASSLTGDEQYF. Full variable domain (rest looked up from reference TRBV7-9 and TRBJ2-7): DTGVSQNPRHKITKRGQNVTFRCDPISEHNRLYWYRQTLGQGPEFLTYFQNEAQLEKSRLLSDRFSAERPKGSFSTLEIQRTEQGDSAMYLCASSLTGDEQYFGPGTRLTVT.